The sample holds a few counts of the clone carrying this TCR beta chain. Its matching antigen is unknown. The source of the sample is a study of CD8 T cells in ankylosing spondylitis. The germline V and J ends were trimmed by 4 bases and 5 bases, with 12 bases remaining between them. The CDR3 has 14 residues. Germline CDR1 reads ENHRY; CDR2 reads SYGVKD. Whole-study results and caveats: Characteristic of ankylosing spondylitis blood, it appeared, was a TCR beta motif comprising several highly homologous variants.

For TCR beta, libraries came from quantitative 5'-RACE with molecular barcodes. One entry per CDR3 protein results from TCRdb running MiXCR on the 5' RACE reads. The sample lists under 450,000 distinct CDR3 sequences, under 20% occurring once. The rearrangement joins TRBV10-3 to TRBJ1-5; D gene ambiguous. The specimen sequenced was blood, either unsorted or a sorted T cell fraction (not recorded which). This TCR was recovered from a male donor with ankylosing spondylitis. The CDR3 is CAISAAGLHQPQHF. The CDR3 coding sequence is TGTGCCATCAGTGCAGCGGGGTTACATCAGCCCCAGCATTTT.